The T cell receptor delta chain described here comes from a study of gamma-delta T cells after stem cell transplantation. TCRdb reapplied CATT to the RT-PCR reads. This table holds 1,500 to 2,000 delta-chain clones, roughly 30% found once. The CDR3 has 18 amino acids. Per germline, CDR1 GEAIGNYY and CDR2 EKD. With regard to this clone: The junction departs from the called germline gene at one end, perhaps through a read error.

The source is a human donor. It is not recorded whose cells these are; they may come from a transplant donor. V and J are TRDV2 and TRDJ1; possible D gene TRDD3, 5 bases. Input material: gamma-delta T cells. The CDR3 here is CACDTVGTPGRYTDKLTF. In DNA, the CDR3 is TGTGCCTGTGACACCGTGGGGACCCCAGGCCGATACACTGATAAACTCACCTTT.